The source of this T cell receptor (beta chain) is a study of cytomegalovirus exposure and HLA in healthy donors. The CDR3 runs to 17 residues. The germline V gene encodes CDR1 SGHVS and CDR2 FQNEAQ. V lost 4 bases to trimming and J lost 4 bases; unmatched junction nucleotides: 11. PCR amplification relied on 60 Vbeta primers (plus 13 Jbeta primers). Assay used: immunoSEQ multiplex PCR; TCRdb lists only in-frame clones, some missing. The sample holds about 180,000 clones; 70% to 85% are singletons and the top ten take about 1.5%. This cohort consisted of healthy bone marrow donors. This clone was seen just once. Its antigen is undetermined. General observations from the study: At a 0.05 false discovery rate, a later analysis found 18,000 or so TCR beta sequences to be associated with HLA alleles. The dataset shows that most TCR sequences were rare, while some public TCRs occurred in many donors.

Sample: PBMCs. This sequence joins TRBV7-8 and TRBJ2-5; 11 bases fit TRBD1. The origin of this receptor is a woman in her thirties in good health and CMV-seropositive. The CDR3 DNA reads TGTGCCAGCAGCTCGGACAGGGGGCTTTTGGTACGAGAGACCCAGTACTTC. Translating it yields CASSSDRGLLVRETQYF. Variable domain in full (rest from reference TRBV7-8 and TRBJ2-5): GAGVSQSPRYKVAKRGQDVALRCDPISGHVSLFWYQQALGQGPEFLTYFQNEAQLDKSGLPSDRFFAERPEGSVSTLKIQRTQQEDSAVYLCASSSDRGLLVRETQYFGPGTRLLVL.